These T cell receptor beta chains were read from a single sample in a study of T cells expressing NK-cell markers. No DNA is given; TCRdb re-called the 5' RACE reads and lists each CDR3 protein once. The sample's table shows about 260,000 distinct CDR3 sequences. Material for sequencing was blood T cells: a sorted CD56 or NKG2C T cell subset, CD4+ or CD8+ T cells, or bulk PBMC T cells (not recorded which). The receptors come from a man between 18 and 35 years old in good health. Both conserved end residues are part of each CDR3.

j_gene | v_gene | CDR3aa
TRBJ2-7 | TRBV6-1 | CASSQSDRMFGEQYF
TRBJ1-3 | TRBV15 | CATSRDHRGNGNTIYF
TRBJ2-3 | TRBV5-4 | CASSLVPTDTQYF
TRBJ2-1 | TRBV6-5 | CASSYSGTGFDEQFF
TRBJ1-1 | TRBV29-1 | CSVGPLRDGVGTEAFF
TRBJ2-3 | TRBV18 | CASSPKTEVTDTQYF
TRBJ2-1 | TRBV4-3 | CASSQGLTSGTDNEQFF
TRBJ1-1 | TRBV12-3/TRBV12-4 | CASRAIGRANTEAFF
TRBJ2-1 | TRBV18 | CASSPKAGTGSGNEQFF
TRBJ2-4 | TRBV29-1 | CSVKAAGAKNIQYF
TRBJ2-2 | TRBV12-3/TRBV12-4 | CASRGSSGRYAGELFF
TRBJ2-7 | TRBV28 | CASSSVGTTLSYEQYF
TRBJ2-1 | TRBV7-2 | CASSHKAERERGEQFF
TRBJ1-1 | TRBV12-2 | CASRAEQSNTEAFF
TRBJ2-6 | TRBV6-2/TRBV6-3 | CASSYSVLRQGKAGANVLTF
TRBJ1-1 | TRBV30 | CAWSPTTGKGEAFF
TRBJ2-2 | TRBV7-9 | CASSLPGPGELFF
TRBJ2-1 | TRBV20-1 | CSARASSILNEQFF
TRBJ2-1 | TRBV20-1 | CSASFPLRNNEQFF
TRBJ2-6 | TRBV12-3/TRBV12-4 | CASSPPSVSGANVLTF
TRBJ2-7 | TRBV7-9 | CASSSGQGKEQYF
TRBJ2-3 | TRBV7-2 | CASSFGSGRAEDTQYF
TRBJ2-7 | TRBV7-2 | CASSPGQGNNYEQYF
TRBJ2-1 | TRBV3-1 | CASTRDSQGIYNEQFF
TRBJ2-1 | TRBV6-4 | CASSRTGIGRNEQFF
TRBJ2-3 | TRBV10-3 | CATSAGGSTDTQYF
TRBJ2-3 | TRBV20-1 | CSARVRRLAGGPADTQYF
TRBJ1-4 | TRBV12-3/TRBV12-4 | CASSSLGRNEKLFF
TRBJ2-1 | TRBV24-1 | CATSDQVEVRNEQFF
TRBJ1-5 | TRBV6-2/TRBV6-3 | CATWRTGGGNQPQHF
TRBJ2-3 | TRBV7-2 | CASSLARGTTNTQYF
TRBJ1-3 | TRBV6-1 | CASSPTAGGFHTIYF
TRBJ2-3 | TRBV6-1 | CASSLSQPSPDTQYF
TRBJ2-1 | TRBV5-1 | CASSLVLAGGKYNEQFF
TRBJ1-2 | TRBV12-5 | CASAPQDRYGYTF
TRBJ2-4 | TRBV29-1 | CSVKRAEKNIQYF
TRBJ1-2 | TRBV12-3/TRBV12-4 | CASSWGRTYGYTF
TRBJ2-3 | TRBV15 | CATSRESGRALDTQYF
TRBJ2-6 | TRBV5-1 | CASSFSTGGSSSGANVLTF